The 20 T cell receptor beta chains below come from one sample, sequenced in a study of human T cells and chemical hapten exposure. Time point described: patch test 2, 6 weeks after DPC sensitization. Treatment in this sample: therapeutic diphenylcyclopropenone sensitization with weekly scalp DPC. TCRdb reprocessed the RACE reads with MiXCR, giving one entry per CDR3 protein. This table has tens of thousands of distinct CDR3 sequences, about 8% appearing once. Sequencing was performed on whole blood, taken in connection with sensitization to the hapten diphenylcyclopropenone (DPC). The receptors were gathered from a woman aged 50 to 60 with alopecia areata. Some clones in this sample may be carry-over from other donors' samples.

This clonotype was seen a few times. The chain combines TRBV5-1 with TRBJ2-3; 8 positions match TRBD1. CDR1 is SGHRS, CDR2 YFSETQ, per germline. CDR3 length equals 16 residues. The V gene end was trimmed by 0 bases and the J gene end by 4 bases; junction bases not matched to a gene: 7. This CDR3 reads CASSLEAGGRADTQYF. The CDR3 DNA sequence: TGCGCCAGCAGCTTGGAAGCAGGGGGCAGGGCAGATACGCAGTATTTT.

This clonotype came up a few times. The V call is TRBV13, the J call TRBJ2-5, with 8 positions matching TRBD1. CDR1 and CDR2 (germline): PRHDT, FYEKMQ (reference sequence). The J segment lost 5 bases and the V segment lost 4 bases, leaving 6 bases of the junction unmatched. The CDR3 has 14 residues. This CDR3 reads CASSSQGGVETQYF. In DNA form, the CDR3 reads TGTGCCAGCAGCTCACAGGGGGGAGTGGAGACCCAGTACTTC.

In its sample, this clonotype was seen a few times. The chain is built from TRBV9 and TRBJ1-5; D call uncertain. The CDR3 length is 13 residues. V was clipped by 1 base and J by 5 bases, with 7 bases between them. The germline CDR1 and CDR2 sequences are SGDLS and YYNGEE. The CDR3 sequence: CASSVSWDQPQHF. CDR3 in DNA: TGTGCCAGCAGCGTAAGCTGGGATCAGCCCCAGCATTTT.

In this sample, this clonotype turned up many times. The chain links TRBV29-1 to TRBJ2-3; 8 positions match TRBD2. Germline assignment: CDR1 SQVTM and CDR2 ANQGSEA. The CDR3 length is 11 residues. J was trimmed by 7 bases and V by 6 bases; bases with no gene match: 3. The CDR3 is CSVRLANTQYF. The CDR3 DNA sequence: TGCAGCGTCAGACTAGCGAATACGCAGTATTTT.

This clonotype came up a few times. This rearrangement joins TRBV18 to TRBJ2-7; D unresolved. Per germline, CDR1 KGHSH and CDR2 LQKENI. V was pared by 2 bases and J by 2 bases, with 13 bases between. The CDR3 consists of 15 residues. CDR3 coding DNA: TGTGCCAGCTCACCAAGTCTGGGTTCCACCTACGAGCAGTACTTC. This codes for CASSPSLGSTYEQYF. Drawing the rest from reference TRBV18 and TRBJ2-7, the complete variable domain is NAGVMQNPRHLVRRRGQEARLRCSPMKGHSHVYWYRQLPEEGLKFMVYLQKENIIDESGMPKERFSAEFPKEGPSILRIQQVVRGDSAAYFCASSPSLGSTYEQYFGPGTRLTVT.

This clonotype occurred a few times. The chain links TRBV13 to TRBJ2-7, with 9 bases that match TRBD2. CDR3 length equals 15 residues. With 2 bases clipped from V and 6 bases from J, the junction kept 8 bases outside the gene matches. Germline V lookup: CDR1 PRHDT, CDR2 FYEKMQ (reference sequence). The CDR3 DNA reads TGTGCCAGCAGCTTAAGGCCTAGCGGGGAACCCGAGCAGTACTTC. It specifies CASSLRPSGEPEQYF.

The CDR3 loop reads CASSLPGDLKNIQYF. In nucleotides, the CDR3 is TGCGCCAGCAGCCTACCAGGGGATCTCAAAAACATTCAGTACTTC. The chain links TRBV4-1 to TRBJ2-4; the D gene is possibly TRBD1 (6 bases). V lost 4 bases and J 3 bases, leaving 13 bases between the germline ends. Germline V gives CDR1 MGHRA, CDR2 YSYEKL. This CDR3 contains 15 residues.

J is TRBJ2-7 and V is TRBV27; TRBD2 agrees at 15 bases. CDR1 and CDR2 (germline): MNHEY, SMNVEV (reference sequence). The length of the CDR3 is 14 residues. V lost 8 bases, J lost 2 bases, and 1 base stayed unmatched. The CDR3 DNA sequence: TGTGCCAGCGGACTAGCGGGGGGGCCCTACGAGCAGTACTTC. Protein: CASGLAGGPYEQYF.

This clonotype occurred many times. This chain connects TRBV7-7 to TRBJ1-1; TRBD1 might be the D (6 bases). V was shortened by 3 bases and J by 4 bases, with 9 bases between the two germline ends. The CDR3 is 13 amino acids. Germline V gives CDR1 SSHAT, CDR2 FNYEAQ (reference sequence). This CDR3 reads CASSLKQGTEAFF. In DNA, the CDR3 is TGTGCCAGCAGCTTGAAACAGGGCACTGAAGCTTTCTTT.

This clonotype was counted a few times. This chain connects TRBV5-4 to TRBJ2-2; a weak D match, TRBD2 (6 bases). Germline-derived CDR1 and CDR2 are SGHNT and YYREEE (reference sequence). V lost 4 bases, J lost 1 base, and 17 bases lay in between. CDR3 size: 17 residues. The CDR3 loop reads CASSAYGSGGNTGELFF. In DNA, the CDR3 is TGTGCCAGCAGCGCTTACGGTAGCGGAGGGAACACCGGGGAGCTGTTTTTT.

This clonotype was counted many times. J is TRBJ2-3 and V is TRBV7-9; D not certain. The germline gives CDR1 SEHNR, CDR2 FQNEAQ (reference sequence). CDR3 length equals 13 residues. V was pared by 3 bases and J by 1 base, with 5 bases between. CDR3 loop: CASSFSGTDTQYF. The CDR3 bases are TGTGCCAGCAGCTTCAGCGGCACAGATACGCAGTATTTT.

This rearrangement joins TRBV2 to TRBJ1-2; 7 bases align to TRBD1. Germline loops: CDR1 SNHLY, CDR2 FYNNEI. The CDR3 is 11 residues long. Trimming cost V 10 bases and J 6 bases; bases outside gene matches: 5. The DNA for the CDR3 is TGTGCCACCCCGACAGGGAATGGCTACACCTTC. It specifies CATPTGNGYTF. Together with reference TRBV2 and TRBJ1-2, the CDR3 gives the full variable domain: EPEVTQTPSHQVTQMGQEVILRCVPISNHLYFYWYRQILGQKVEFLVSFYNNEISEKSEIFDDQFSVERPDGSNFTLKIRSTKLEDSAMYFCATPTGNGYTFGSGTRLTVV.

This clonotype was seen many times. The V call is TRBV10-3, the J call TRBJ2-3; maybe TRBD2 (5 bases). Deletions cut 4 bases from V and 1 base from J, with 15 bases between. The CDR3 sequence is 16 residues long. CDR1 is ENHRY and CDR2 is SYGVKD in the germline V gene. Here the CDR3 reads CAISGSGPGGTDTQYF. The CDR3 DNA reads TGTGCCATCAGTGGGAGCGGTCCCGGTGGCACAGATACGCAGTATTTT.

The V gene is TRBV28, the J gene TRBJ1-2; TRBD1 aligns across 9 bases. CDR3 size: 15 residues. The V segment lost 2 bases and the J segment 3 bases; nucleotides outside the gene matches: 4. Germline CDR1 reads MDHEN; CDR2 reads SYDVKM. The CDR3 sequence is CASSLTGQGYYGYTF. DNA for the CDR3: TGTGCCAGCAGTTTAACCGGACAGGGGTACTATGGCTACACCTTC.

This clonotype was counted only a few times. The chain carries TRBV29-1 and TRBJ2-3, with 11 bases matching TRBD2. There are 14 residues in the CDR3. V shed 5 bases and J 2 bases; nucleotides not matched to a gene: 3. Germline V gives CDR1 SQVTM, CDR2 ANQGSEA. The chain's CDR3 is CSVSSGGYTDTQYF. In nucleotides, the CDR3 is TGCAGCGTTTCTAGCGGGGGGTACACAGATACGCAGTATTTT.

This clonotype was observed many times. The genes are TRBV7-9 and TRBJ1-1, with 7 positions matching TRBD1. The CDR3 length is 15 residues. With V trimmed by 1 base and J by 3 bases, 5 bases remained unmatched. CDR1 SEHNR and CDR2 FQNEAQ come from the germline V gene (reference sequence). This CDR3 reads CASSLVPGQHTEAFF. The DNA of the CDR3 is TGTGCCAGCAGCTTAGTTCCGGGACAGCACACTGAAGCTTTCTTT.

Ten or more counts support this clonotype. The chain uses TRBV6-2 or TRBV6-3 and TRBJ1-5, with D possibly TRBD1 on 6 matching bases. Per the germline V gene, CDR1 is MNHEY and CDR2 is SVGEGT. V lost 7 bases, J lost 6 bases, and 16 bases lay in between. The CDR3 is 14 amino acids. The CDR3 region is CASNTQGGVQPQHF. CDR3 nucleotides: TGTGCCAGCAATACACAGGGAGGTGTTCAGCCCCAGCATTTT.

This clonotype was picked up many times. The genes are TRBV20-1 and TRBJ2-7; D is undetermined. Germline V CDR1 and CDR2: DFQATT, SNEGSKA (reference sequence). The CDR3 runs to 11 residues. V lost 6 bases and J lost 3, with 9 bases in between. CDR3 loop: CSAPGYYEQYF. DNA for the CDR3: TGCAGTGCCCCCGGGTACTACGAGCAGTACTTC.

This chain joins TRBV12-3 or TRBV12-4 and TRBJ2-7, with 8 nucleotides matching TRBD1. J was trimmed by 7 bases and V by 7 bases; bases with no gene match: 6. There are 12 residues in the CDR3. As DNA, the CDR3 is TGTGCCAGCATGACAGGGGTCGGAGAGCAGTACTTC. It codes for CASMTGVGEQYF.

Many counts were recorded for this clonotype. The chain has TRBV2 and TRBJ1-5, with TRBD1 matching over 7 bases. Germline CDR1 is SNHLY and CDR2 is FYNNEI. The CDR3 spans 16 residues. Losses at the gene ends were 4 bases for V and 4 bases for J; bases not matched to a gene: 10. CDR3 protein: CASSVLGDRVNQPQHF. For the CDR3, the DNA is TGTGCCAGCAGTGTTCTCGGAGACAGGGTAAATCAGCCCCAGCATTTT.